Shown below are 18 T cell receptor beta chains from a single sample sequenced in a study of persistence of HIV-infected CD4 T cells. Sequencing used immunoSEQ version 4 in survey mode. Measured with immunoSEQ multiplex PCR; TCRdb has only the in-frame clones, and not every one. This table has 40,000 to 50,000 clones, under 85% appearing once. Their recognized antigens are unknown. The stimulus was lysate of CMV-infected fibroblasts, around 10 ug/mL. CD40L-negative CD69-negative CD45RO-high memory CD4+ T cells were sorted as populations depleted of antigen-responding cells. The sample was CD4+ T cells sorted from PBMCs after roughly 17-hour stimulation, taken from a patient who received antiretroviral therapy. The origin of the receptors is an adult man with HIV who was CMV-seropositive.

V usage is TRBV11-2 and J usage is TRBJ1-2, with unresolved D. Between the trimmed V and J ends, which lost 0 bases and 8 bases, there was a span of 10 bases. From germline, CDR1 is SGHAT and CDR2 FQNNGV. This CDR3 is 13 amino acids long. The CDR3 DNA is TGTGCCAGCAGCTTAGATCCCATTGGAGGCTACACCTTC. Protein product: CASSLDPIGGYTF.

CDR3 coding DNA: TGTGCCAGCAGCCGCGGGAGTTACAATGAGCAGTTCTTC. Protein sequence: CASSRGSYNEQFF. The V gene is TRBV9, the J gene TRBJ2-1, with 7 positions matching TRBD2. Germline V lookup: CDR1 SGDLS, CDR2 YYNGEE. Trimming at V came to 4 bases and at J to 4 bases, leaving 2 bases not matched to a gene. This CDR3 contains 13 residues.

The chain combines TRBV12-3 or TRBV12-4 with TRBJ2-2; D remains ambiguous. The ends were cut back, 10 bases at V and 2 bases at J, with 8 bases in the middle. The CDR3 is made up of 12 amino acids. CDR3 loop: CATRINTGELFF. The CDR3 DNA follows: TGTGCCACTCGAATAAACACCGGGGAGCTGTTTTTT.

This sequence joins TRBV6-1 and TRBJ2-7; either TRBD1 or TRBD2 may fit D (5 bases each). This CDR3 comprises 16 residues. Looked up from germline, CDR1 is MNHNS and CDR2 is SASEGT. Trimming took off 2 bases at V and 0 bases at J, with 14 bases between the two ends. CDR3 nucleotide sequence: TGTGCCAGCAGTGAAATCGGGGCAAAGGTCTCCTACGAGCAGTACTTC. This translates into CASSEIGAKVSYEQYF.

The chain carries TRBV19 and TRBJ2-7; 12 nucleotides match TRBD2. The trim removed 9 bases at V and 3 bases at J, leaving 12 bases unmatched. The germline CDR1 and CDR2 sequences are LNHDA and SQIVND (reference sequence). The CDR3 extends over 16 amino acids. This CDR3 reads CASSTSGRDGGYEQYF. CDR3 nucleotide sequence: TGTGCCAGCTCGACTAGCGGGAGAGATGGGGGCTACGAGCAGTACTTC.

This clone has just a few counts. The DNA of the CDR3 is TGTGCCAGTAGTATTGGGGGGACCACCGGGGAGCTGTTTTTT. Its translation is CASSIGGTTGELFF. This chain connects TRBV19 to TRBJ2-2; a possible D gene is TRBD2 (6 bases). The CDR3 covers 14 residues. Trimming took off 3 bases at V and 4 bases at J, with 9 bases between the two ends. Germline CDR1 reads LNHDA; CDR2 reads SQIVND (reference sequence).

The V gene is TRBV4-2, the J gene TRBJ1-5, with D uncertain. The CDR3 is made up of 15 amino acids. Trimming took off 0 bases at V and 5 bases at J, with 11 bases between the two ends. The germline V gene has CDR1 LGHNA and CDR2 YNFKEQ. CDR3 amino acids: CASSQDQRPDQPQHF. The CDR3 DNA follows: TGTGCCAGCAGCCAAGATCAACGGCCCGATCAGCCCCAGCATTTT.

V is TRBV18 and J is TRBJ2-5; the match to TRBD2 covers 9 bases. V lost 5 bases and J lost 3; bases outside the gene matches: 4. This CDR3 is 14 amino acids long. In germline, CDR1 is KGHSH, CDR2 LQKENI. CDR3 amino acids: CASSLWTSEETQYF. DNA for the CDR3: TGTGCCAGCTCATTGTGGACTAGCGAAGAGACCCAGTACTTC. Full variable domain (outside the CDR3, taken from reference TRBV18 and TRBJ2-5): NAGVMQNPRHLVRRRGQEARLRCSPMKGHSHVYWYRQLPEEGLKFMVYLQKENIIDESGMPKERFSAEFPKEGPSILRIQQVVRGDSAAYFCASSLWTSEETQYFGPGTRLLVL.

This clone was observed a few times. This chain connects TRBV27 to TRBJ2-2; 11 bases are a match to TRBD2. In germline, CDR1 is MNHEY, CDR2 SMNVEV (reference sequence). The CDR3 extends over 16 amino acids. After removal of 0 bases from V and 5 bases from J, the junction contained 2 bases not matched to a gene. For the CDR3, the DNA is TGTGCCAGCAGTTTATCTAGCGGGAGGGTAACCGGGGAGCTGTTTTTT. Translating it yields CASSLSSGRVTGELFF.

V is TRBV2 and J is TRBJ1-5; a weak D match, TRBD1 (5 bases). Looked up from germline, CDR1 is SNHLY and CDR2 is FYNNEI. CDR3 length equals 14 residues. Trimming shortened V by 9 bases and J by 2 bases, and 14 bases separated the two germline ends. The CDR3 reads CASQQGNGNQPQHF. CDR3 DNA sequence: TGTGCCAGTCAGCAGGGAAATGGCAATCAGCCCCAGCATTTT.

This rearrangement joins TRBV5-6 to TRBJ1-4, with 7 bases lining up with TRBD1. Unmatched junction bases numbered 9, after V lost 4 bases and J lost 6 bases. The CDR3 contains 15 residues. Germline CDR1 reads SGHDT; CDR2 reads YYEEEE. For the CDR3, the DNA is TGTGCCAGCAGCCCTATAGGGGGCAGGGATGAAAAACTGTTTTTT. It yields the protein CASSPIGGRDEKLFF. Together with reference TRBV5-6 and TRBJ1-4, the CDR3 gives the full variable domain: DAGVTQSPTHLIKTRGQQVTLRCSPKSGHDTVSWYQQALGQGPQFIFQYYEEEERQRGNFPDRFSGHQFPNYSSELNVNALLLGDSALYLCASSPIGGRDEKLFFGSGTQLSVL.

The rearrangement joins TRBV4-2 to TRBJ2-5; D is unresolved. This CDR3 spans 14 amino acids. Germline V CDR1 and CDR2: LGHNA, YNFKEQ. The V gene lost 1 base and the J gene lost 4 bases, with 10 bases spanning the gap. CDR3 sequence reads: CASSQGEGGETQYF. In nucleotides, the CDR3 is TGTGCCAGCAGCCAAGGAGAAGGCGGAGAGACCCAGTACTTC.

As regards this clone: Sequence at one end of the junction differs from germline and may be a read error. In nucleotides, the CDR3 is TGCGCCAGCAGACAAGGTATTGGAGGAAACTACGAGCAGTACTTC. Protein sequence: CASRQGIGGNYEQYF. The chain links TRBV4-1 to TRBJ2-7, with TRBD2 as a possible D gene (5 bases). The CDR3 consists of 15 residues. Germline values: CDR1 MGHRA, CDR2 YSYEKL.

The chain couples TRBV10-3 to TRBJ1-3; D is unresolved. This CDR3 comprises 13 residues. From germline, CDR1 is ENHRY and CDR2 SYGVKD. The V end lost 4 bases, the J end lost 4 bases, and 8 bases lay between the germline ends. The DNA for the CDR3 is TGTGCCATCAGTGGTAACGAGGGAAACACCATATATTTT. This encodes CAISGNEGNTIYF.

This clone has only one observation. V usage is TRBV13 and J usage is TRBJ2-3, with 9 nucleotides matching TRBD2. The CDR3 runs to 15 residues. The V gene's germline CDR1 is PRHDT and CDR2 FYEKMQ (reference sequence). With V trimmed by 3 bases and J by 3 bases, 4 bases remained unmatched. The CDR3 protein is CASSFGSGRTDTQYF. In DNA form, the CDR3 reads TGTGCCAGCAGCTTCGGCAGCGGGAGGACAGATACGCAGTATTTT.

The V gene is TRBV7-2, the J gene TRBJ2-2, with D perhaps given as TRBD1 or TRBD2 (5 bases each). Looked up from germline, CDR1 is SGHTA and CDR2 is FQGNSA. V was shortened by 10 bases and J by 2 bases, with 14 bases between the two germline ends. The CDR3 totals 14 residues. CDR3 region: CATQRDGNTGELFF. Here the CDR3 DNA reads TGTGCCACCCAAAGGGACGGTAACACCGGGGAGCTGTTTTTT.

The genes are TRBV28 and TRBJ2-1; D is tentatively TRBD1 or TRBD2 (5 bases each). The ends were cut back, 9 bases at V and 7 bases at J, with 19 bases in the middle. The germline CDR1 and CDR2 sequences are MDHEN and SYDVKM. The length of the CDR3 is 14 residues. DNA for the CDR3: TGTGCCAGTCCCCCAAGGGACGGATCTAATGAGCAGTTCTTC. It translates to CASPPRDGSNEQFF. The variable domain in full, completed from reference TRBV28 and TRBJ2-1, reads DVKVTQSSRYLVKRTGEKVFLECVQDMDHENMFWYRQDPGLGLRLIYFSYDVKMKEKGDIPEGYSVSREKKERFSLILESASTNQTSMYLCASPPRDGSNEQFFGPGTRLTVL.

The table lists this clone with a count of one. This chain links TRBV6-1 with TRBJ1-2; no reliable D call. CDR3 length: 16 residues. Germline V gene sequence: CDR1 MNHNS, CDR2 SASEGT. Deletions cut 4 bases from V and 0 bases from J, with 15 bases between. The CDR3 protein is CASSGGRAKANYGYTF. CDR3 sequence (DNA): TGTGCCAGCAGTGGTGGGAGGGCCAAAGCTAACTATGGCTACACCTTC.